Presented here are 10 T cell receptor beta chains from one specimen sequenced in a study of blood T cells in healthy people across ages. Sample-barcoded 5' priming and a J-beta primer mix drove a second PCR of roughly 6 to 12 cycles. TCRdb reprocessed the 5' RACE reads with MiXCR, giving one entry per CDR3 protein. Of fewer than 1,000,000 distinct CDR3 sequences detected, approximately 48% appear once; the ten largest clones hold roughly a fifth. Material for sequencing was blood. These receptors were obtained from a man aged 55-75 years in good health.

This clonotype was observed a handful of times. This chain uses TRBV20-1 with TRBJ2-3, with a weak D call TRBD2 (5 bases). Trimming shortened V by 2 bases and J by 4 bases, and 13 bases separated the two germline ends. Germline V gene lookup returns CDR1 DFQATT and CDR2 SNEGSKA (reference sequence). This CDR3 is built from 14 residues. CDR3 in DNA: TGCAGTGCTAGAACCACACCGAGGGCAGATACGCAGTATTTT. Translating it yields CSARTTPRADTQYF.

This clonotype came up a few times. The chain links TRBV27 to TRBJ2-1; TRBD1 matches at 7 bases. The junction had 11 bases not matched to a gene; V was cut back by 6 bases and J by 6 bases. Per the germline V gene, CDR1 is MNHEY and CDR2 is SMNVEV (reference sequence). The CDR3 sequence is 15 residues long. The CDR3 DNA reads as TGTGCCAGCAGATCCTTCGGGACAGAGGGCAATGAGCAGTTCTTC. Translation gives CASRSFGTEGNEQFF.

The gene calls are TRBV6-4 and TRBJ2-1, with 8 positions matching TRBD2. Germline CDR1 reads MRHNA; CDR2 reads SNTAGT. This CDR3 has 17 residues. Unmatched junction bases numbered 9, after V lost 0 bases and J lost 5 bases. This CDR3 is CASSDSASSGGHNEQFF. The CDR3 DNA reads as TGTGCCAGCAGTGACTCGGCCTCCAGCGGGGGTCACAATGAGCAGTTCTTC.

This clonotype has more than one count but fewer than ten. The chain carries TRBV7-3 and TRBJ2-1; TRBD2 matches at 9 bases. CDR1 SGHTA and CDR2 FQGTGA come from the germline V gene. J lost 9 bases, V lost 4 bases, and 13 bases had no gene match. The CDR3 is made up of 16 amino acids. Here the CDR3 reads CASSSRGGGAKGEQFF. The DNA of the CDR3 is TGTGCCAGCAGCTCCCGAGGCGGGGGGGCGAAGGGTGAGCAGTTCTTC.

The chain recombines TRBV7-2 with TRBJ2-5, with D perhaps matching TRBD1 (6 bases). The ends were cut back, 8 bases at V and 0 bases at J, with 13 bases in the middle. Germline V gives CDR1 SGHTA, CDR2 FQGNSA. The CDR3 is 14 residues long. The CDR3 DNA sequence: TGTGCCAGCGGCCAACAGGGTTACCAAGAGACCCAGTACTTC. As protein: CASGQQGYQETQYF.

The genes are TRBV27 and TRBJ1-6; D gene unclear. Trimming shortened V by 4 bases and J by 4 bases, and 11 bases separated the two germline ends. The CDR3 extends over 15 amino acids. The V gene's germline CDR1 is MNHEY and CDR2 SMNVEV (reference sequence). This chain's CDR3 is CASSSPGRYNSPLHF. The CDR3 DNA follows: TGTGCCAGCAGTTCGCCGGGAAGGTATAATTCACCCCTCCACTTT.

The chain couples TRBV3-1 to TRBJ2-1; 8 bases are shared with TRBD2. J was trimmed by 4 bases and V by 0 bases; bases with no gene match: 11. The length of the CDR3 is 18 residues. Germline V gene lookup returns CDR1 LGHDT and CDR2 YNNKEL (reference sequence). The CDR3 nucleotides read TGTGCCAGCAGCCAAGATCTAAAGCGGGGGTCCCCTTACAATGAGCAGTTCTTC. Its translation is CASSQDLKRGSPYNEQFF.

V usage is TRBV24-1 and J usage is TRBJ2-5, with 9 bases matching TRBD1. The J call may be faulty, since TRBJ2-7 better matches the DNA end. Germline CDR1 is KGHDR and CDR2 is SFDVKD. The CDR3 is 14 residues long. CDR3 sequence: CATSDPQGANEQYF. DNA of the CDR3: TGTGCCACCAGCGACCCACAGGGGGCCAACGAGCAGTACTTC.

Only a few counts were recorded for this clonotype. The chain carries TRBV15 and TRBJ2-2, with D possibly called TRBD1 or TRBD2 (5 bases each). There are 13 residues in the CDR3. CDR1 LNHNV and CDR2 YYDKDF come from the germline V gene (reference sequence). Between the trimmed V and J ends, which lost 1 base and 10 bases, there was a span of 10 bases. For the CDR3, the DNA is TGTGCCACCAGCAGAGTAGGGGACGTGGAGCTGTTTTTT. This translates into CATSRVGDVELFF.

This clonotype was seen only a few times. Here the CDR3 reads CASRERDRGTYEQYF. The DNA for the CDR3 is TGTGCCAGCAGAGAACGGGACAGGGGTACCTACGAGCAGTACTTC. The rearrangement joins TRBV11-2 to TRBJ2-5; 10 positions match TRBD1. The DNA end is more similar to TRBJ2-7, so the J call may be wrong. CDR1 is SGHAT and CDR2 is FQNNGV in the germline V gene. This CDR3 has 15 amino acids.